This T cell receptor (beta chain) was documented in a study of response to subunit inactivated influenza vaccine. Findings and caveats of the study: Seasonal influenza vaccination, on each occasion, was suggested by the authors to recruit few new T cells.

TCRdb reprocessed the RT-PCR reads via MiXCR and lists one record per CDR3 protein. The sample records 710,000 or so distinct CDR3 sequences, 15% to 18% being singletons. This clonotype was counted only a few times. Its antigen is not known. Sequencing used PBMCs from blood, obtained approximately 12 days after vaccination. The origin of this receptor is a man aged 50 or older who received an inactivated influenza vaccine.

CDR3 sequence reads: CASRGQEHVEAFF. For the CDR3, the DNA is TGCGCCAGCAGGGGACAGGAACACGTTGAAGCTTTCTTT. This sequence joins TRBV10-2 and TRBJ1-1; 8 bases match TRBD1. The germline V gene has CDR1 WSHSY and CDR2 SAAADI. The V and J ends lost 6 bases and 7 bases, in that order; junction bases with no gene match: 7. The CDR3 runs to 13 residues.